These 27 T cell receptor beta chains were all obtained from the same sample, sequenced in a study of control samples from healthy donors and cancer patients. Some clones are missing from TCRdb's copy, which holds only in-frame ones; the method was immunoSEQ multiplex PCR. The data show some 120,000 clones, about 91% seen once. Sequencing input: blood. Receptor source: a man aged 18 to 35 in good health.

The V and J genes are TRBV5-1 and TRBJ1-5, with TRBD1 as a possible D gene (6 bases). The CDR3 is 17 residues long. The germline V gene encodes CDR1 SGHRS and CDR2 YFSETQ. Trimming removed 4 bases from V and 3 bases from J, with 20 bases in between. CDR3 protein: CASSQFDRPTTNQPQHF. As DNA, the CDR3 is TGCGCCAGCAGCCAATTCGACAGGCCGACTACCAATCAGCCCCAGCATTTT.

The CDR3 DNA sequence: TGTGCCAGCAGTTACCCTGGAGGGCAGCACTATGGCTACACCTTC. This gives the protein CASSYPGGQHYGYTF. J is TRBJ1-2 and V is TRBV6-6; D call uncertain. Trimming shortened V by 2 bases and J by 3 bases, and 13 bases separated the two germline ends. CDR3 size: 15 residues. The V gene's germline CDR1 is MNHNY and CDR2 SVGAGI (reference sequence).

This clone was counted a single time. Other DNA sequences in this specimen translate into the identical CDR3. Here the CDR3 reads CASSPGPGGDYGYTF. DNA of the CDR3: TGTGCCAGCTCACCTGGCCCAGGCGGTGACTATGGCTACACCTTC. The rearrangement joins TRBV18 to TRBJ1-2; no clear D gene. Trimming took off 3 bases at V and 3 bases at J, with 14 bases between the two ends. Germline assignment: CDR1 KGHSH and CDR2 LQKENI. The CDR3 is 15 residues long.

The chain couples TRBV5-1 to TRBJ2-3; a weak D match, TRBD2 (7 bases). Trimming took 2 bases from V and 3 from J, leaving 22 bases between them. Germline assignment: CDR1 SGHRS and CDR2 YFSETQ. The CDR3 contains 18 residues. This chain's CDR3 is CASSLNPGGPGYTDTQYF. The CDR3, as DNA: TGCGCCAGCAGCTTAAACCCCGGGGGGCCGGGGTATACAGATACGCAGTATTTT. Full variable domain (outside the CDR3, taken from reference TRBV5-1 and TRBJ2-3): KAGVTQTPRYLIKTRGQQVTLSCSPISGHRSVSWYQQTPGQGLQFLFEYFSETQRNKGNFPGRFSGRQFSNSRSEMNVSTLELGDSALYLCASSLNPGGPGYTDTQYFGPGTRLTVL.

This chain joins TRBV27 and TRBJ2-1; the D is unclear. This CDR3 spans 14 amino acids. Trimming cost V 6 bases and J 3 bases, with 12 bases left between them. In germline, CDR1 is MNHEY, CDR2 SMNVEV (reference sequence). CDR3 bases: TGTGCCAGCAGCGCGACCGCGGACTACAATGAGCAGTTCTTC. Its translation: CASSATADYNEQFF.

The chain has TRBV9 and TRBJ1-2; D call uncertain. The V and J ends lost 5 bases and 3 bases respectively, with 14 bases between them. Germline V gene lookup returns CDR1 SGDLS and CDR2 YYNGEE. This CDR3 region has 14 residues. The CDR3 DNA sequence: TGTGCCAGCAGTCGTGGCGGTCTAGACTATGGCTACACCTTC. The encoded protein is CASSRGGLDYGYTF.

The chain recombines TRBV5-6 with TRBJ2-3, with 9 bases matching TRBD2. Germline CDR1 reads SGHDT; CDR2 reads YYEEEE. The CDR3 is made up of 15 amino acids. After removal of 2 bases from V and 3 bases from J, the junction contained 4 bases not matched to a gene. Here the CDR3 DNA reads TGTGCCAGCAGCTTAAAGCGGGGGGAAACAGATACGCAGTATTTT. Translated: CASSLKRGETDTQYF.

Written as DNA, the CDR3 is TGTGCCAGCAGTGTAGGGGGTCTAGGGAATTCACCCCTCCACTTT. It translates to CASSVGGLGNSPLHF. The rearrangement links TRBV25-1 to TRBJ1-6, with TRBD1 as a possible D gene (6 bases). The V and J ends lost 4 bases and 7 bases respectively, with 14 bases between them. Germline CDR1 reads MGHDK; CDR2 reads SYGVNS. This CDR3 is built from 15 residues.

V is TRBV12-5 and J is TRBJ2-5; D may be TRBD1 (5 bases). With 1 base removed from V and 5 bases from J, the gap between germline ends came to 11 bases. Germline V gene sequence: CDR1 LGHNT, CDR2 FRNRAP. The CDR3 consists of 14 residues. CDR3 DNA: TGTGCTAGTGGTTTGGGAACAGGCACGGAGACCCAGTACTTC. Its protein is CASGLGTGTETQYF.

CDR3 protein: CASSSPGQGSYEQYF. Written as DNA, the CDR3 is TGTGCCAGCAGTTCCCCGGGACAGGGGTCCTACGAGCAGTACTTC. The chain has TRBV6-5 and TRBJ2-7; 10 nucleotides line up with TRBD1. CDR1 is MNHEY and CDR2 is SVGAGI in the germline V gene. Trimming removed 4 bases from V and 1 base from J; junction bases left unmatched: 4. The CDR3 consists of 15 residues.

This sequence joins TRBV30 and TRBJ1-5, with TRBD1 matching over 10 bases. V shed 0 bases, J shed 4 bases, and the junction held 3 bases outside the gene matches. The CDR3 has 15 residues. Germline V gene data show CDR1 as GTSNPN and CDR2 as SVGIG (reference sequence). CDR3 bases: TGTGCCTGGAGTGTTTGGACAGGGGGAAATCAGCCCCAGCATTTT. Translated, it gives CAWSVWTGGNQPQHF.

The rearrangement links TRBV2 to TRBJ2-7; D is undetermined. This CDR3 has 13 residues. V lost 4 bases and J lost 1, with 8 bases in between. CDR1 and CDR2 from the germline V gene are SNHLY and FYNNEI. CDR3 region: CASSGMISYEQYF. The CDR3 coding sequence is TGTGCCAGCAGTGGGATGATTTCCTACGAGCAGTACTTC. Based on the CDR3 plus reference TRBV2 and TRBJ2-7, the full variable domain is EPEVTQTPSHQVTQMGQEVILRCVPISNHLYFYWYRQILGQKVEFLVSFYNNEISEKSEIFDDQFSVERPDGSNFTLKIRSTKLEDSAMYFCASSGMISYEQYFGPGTRLTVT.

This chain connects TRBV5-1 to TRBJ1-1; possibly TRBD1 for D (5 bases). Germline-derived CDR1 and CDR2 are SGHRS and YFSETQ. The length of the CDR3 is 17 residues. The V gene lost 2 bases and the J gene lost 1 base, with 18 bases spanning the gap. The CDR3 DNA sequence: TGCGCCAGCAGCTTTCCCCGGGACCCCTACACGAACACTGAAGCTTTCTTT. Protein product: CASSFPRDPYTNTEAFF. The variable domain in full, completed from reference TRBV5-1 and TRBJ1-1, reads KAGVTQTPRYLIKTRGQQVTLSCSPISGHRSVSWYQQTPGQGLQFLFEYFSETQRNKGNFPGRFSGRQFSNSRSEMNVSTLELGDSALYLCASSFPRDPYTNTEAFFGQGTRLTVV.

The gene calls are TRBV6-1 and TRBJ1-1; tentatively, D is TRBD1 (5 bases). The germline CDR1 and CDR2 sequences are MNHNS and SASEGT. The CDR3 is 14 amino acids. Trimming pared 2 bases from V and 1 base from J, leaving 8 bases between. The CDR3 loop reads CASSEYRGNTEAFF. The CDR3 nucleotides read TGTGCCAGCAGTGAATATAGGGGGAACACTGAAGCTTTCTTT.

The V call is TRBV4-1, the J call TRBJ1-1; D not certain. CDR1 is MGHRA and CDR2 is YSYEKL in the germline V gene. Trimming shortened V by 0 bases and J by 4 bases, and 12 bases separated the two germline ends. The CDR3 sequence is 15 residues long. CDR3 protein: CASSQDPAAGTEAFF. In DNA form, the CDR3 reads TGCGCCAGCAGCCAAGATCCGGCCGCGGGCACTGAAGCTTTCTTT.

This clone has a single count. The J gene is TRBJ1-6, the V gene TRBV30; perhaps TRBD1 as D (5 bases). The V gene's germline CDR1 is GTSNPN and CDR2 SVGIG (reference sequence). V lost 2 bases and J lost 7, with 15 bases in between. This CDR3 contains 15 residues. Here the CDR3 reads CAWSPPGRANSPLHF. CDR3 in DNA: TGTGCCTGGAGTCCCCCGGGACGAGCAAATTCACCCCTCCACTTT.

The chain couples TRBV5-1 to TRBJ2-3, with 7 bases that match TRBD2. The trim removed 0 bases at V and 1 base at J, leaving 5 bases unmatched. CDR3 length equals 16 residues. Germline lookup yields CDR1 SGHRS and CDR2 YFSETQ. The CDR3 nucleotides read TGCGCCAGCAGCTTGGCTTCAAGCGGGGGCACAGATACGCAGTATTTT. Encoded protein: CASSLASSGGTDTQYF.

The V call is TRBV9, the J call TRBJ2-6; D remains ambiguous. Trimming removed 1 base from V and 2 bases from J, with 4 bases in between. The CDR3 has 14 amino acids. In germline, CDR1 is SGDLS, CDR2 YYNGEE. CDR3 nucleotide sequence: TGTGCCAGCAGCGTAAATCCTGGGGCCAACGTCCTGACTTTC. Its translation is CASSVNPGANVLTF.

To note about this clone: At the DNA level, this CDR3 is encoded by other sequences in the same sample as well. The chain joins TRBV7-3 to TRBJ2-3; D is ambiguous. V shed 0 bases and J shed 1 base, with 2 bases lying between them. The CDR3 covers 13 residues. Germline assignment: CDR1 SGHTA and CDR2 FQGTGA. CDR3 DNA sequence: TGTGCCAGCAGCTTAACGGGCACAGATACGCAGTATTTT. Translation: CASSLTGTDTQYF. Drawing the rest from reference TRBV7-3 and TRBJ2-3, the complete variable domain is GAGVSQTPSNKVTEKGKYVELRCDPISGHTALYWYRQSLGQGPEFLIYFQGTGAADDSGLPNDRFFAVRPEGSVSTLKIQRTERGDSAVYLCASSLTGTDTQYFGPGTRLTVL.

The rearrangement links TRBV5-1 to TRBJ2-1, with 12 positions matching TRBD2. The CDR3 has 17 residues. The ends lost 3 bases at V and 4 bases at J; junction bases unmatched: 8. Germline lookup yields CDR1 SGHRS and CDR2 YFSETQ. CDR3 residues: CASSYPTSGGRYNEQFF. The CDR3, as DNA: TGCGCCAGCAGCTACCCTACTAGCGGGGGGCGTTACAATGAGCAGTTCTTC.

This chain's CDR3 is CASSPGLAGPKNIQYF. As DNA, the CDR3 is TGCGCCAGCAGCCCGGGACTAGCGGGGCCCAAAAACATTCAGTACTTC. V gene TRBV5-1 combines with J gene TRBJ2-4; TRBD2 matches at 13 bases. Germline lookup yields CDR1 SGHRS and CDR2 YFSETQ. This CDR3 spans 16 amino acids. V was clipped by 4 bases and J by 2 bases; unmatched bases: 3.

The chain couples TRBV19 to TRBJ2-1, with 11 positions matching TRBD2. CDR3 length: 18 amino acids. Trimming at V came to 5 bases and at J to 6 bases, leaving 15 bases not matched to a gene. Germline values: CDR1 LNHDA, CDR2 SQIVND (reference sequence). In nucleotides, the CDR3 is TGTGCCAGTAGTCGTCCCCCTAAGACTAGCGGGGCTCCCAATGAGCAGTTCTTC. As protein: CASSRPPKTSGAPNEQFF.

The chain uses TRBV7-8 and TRBJ1-1, with unresolved D. Germline loops: CDR1 SGHVS, CDR2 FQNEAQ. Trimming removed 2 bases at V and 1 base at J, with 11 bases between. This CDR3 region has 15 residues. The CDR3 DNA follows: TGTGCCAGCAGCTTAATCGGGAGCCAGAACACTGAAGCTTTCTTT. Protein sequence: CASSLIGSQNTEAFF.

This chain uses TRBV5-1 with TRBJ1-3; 9 nucleotides line up with TRBD1. After removal of 0 bases from V and 4 bases from J, the junction contained 5 bases not matched to a gene. Germline values: CDR1 SGHRS, CDR2 YFSETQ. The CDR3 has 16 residues. The CDR3 protein is CASSLDWGTGGNTIYF. CDR3 bases: TGCGCCAGCAGCTTGGATTGGGGGACAGGGGGAAACACCATATATTTT.

This chain connects TRBV5-1 to TRBJ2-7; no reliable D call. The CDR3 has 14 amino acids. CDR1 is SGHRS, CDR2 YFSETQ, per germline. V lost 4 bases to trimming and J lost 2 bases, with 13 bases between them. This chain's CDR3 is CASSRDIPTYEQYF. The CDR3 coding sequence is TGCGCCAGCAGCCGAGACATTCCGACCTACGAGCAGTACTTC.

This chain connects TRBV19 to TRBJ1-4; D unresolved. The germline V gene encodes CDR1 LNHDA and CDR2 SQIVND (reference sequence). V lost 3 bases and J 3 bases, leaving 8 bases between the germline ends. The CDR3 is made up of 14 amino acids. CDR3 DNA sequence: TGTGCCAGTAGTATTTACCGAGCTAATGAAAAACTGTTTTTT. Translated: CASSIYRANEKLFF.

The V and J genes are TRBV27 and TRBJ2-1; D gene uncertain. Per the germline V gene, CDR1 is MNHEY and CDR2 is SMNVEV (reference sequence). This CDR3 has 11 residues. Trimming took 8 bases from V and 8 from J, leaving 10 bases between them. CDR3 in amino acids: CASPGRYEQFF. CDR3 DNA sequence: TGTGCCAGCCCTGGTAGGTATGAGCAGTTCTTC.